The subject of this entry is one T cell receptor (beta chain). Its antigen is unknown. The read finishes 3 residues shy of the CDR3 end, and the germline J gene is used to complete it. The protocol was immunoSEQ multiplex PCR, while the TCRdb copy is restricted to in-frame clones and leaves out a portion. The sample's table shows roughly 50,000 clones. This entry is derived from a study of Tregs in tolerant kidney transplant recipients. Broader study findings: Antigen-driven expansion was suggested because donor-specific Tregs expanded more than all Tregs in tolerant patients. This study did not directly address biological reproducibility. Findings come from small patient numbers and require larger validation. Tregs expanded with activated donor B cells seemed most donor-specific.

Trimming took 5 bases from V and 3 from J; bases not matched to a gene: 7. The CDR3 length is 14 residues. The germline V gene has CDR1 SGHAT and CDR2 FQNNGV. The chain employs TRBV11-2 and TRBJ2-7, with 7 bases aligning to TRBD1. The receptor comes from a human donor who received a combined kidney and bone marrow transplant. Specimen: CD4+ T cells from blood, collected before the transplant. The CDR3 bases that were read are TGTGCCAGCAGCCGTGGGACAGCAGTCTACGAG. Its protein product is CASSRGTAVYE. Given in full, the CDR3 is CASSRGTAVYEQYF.